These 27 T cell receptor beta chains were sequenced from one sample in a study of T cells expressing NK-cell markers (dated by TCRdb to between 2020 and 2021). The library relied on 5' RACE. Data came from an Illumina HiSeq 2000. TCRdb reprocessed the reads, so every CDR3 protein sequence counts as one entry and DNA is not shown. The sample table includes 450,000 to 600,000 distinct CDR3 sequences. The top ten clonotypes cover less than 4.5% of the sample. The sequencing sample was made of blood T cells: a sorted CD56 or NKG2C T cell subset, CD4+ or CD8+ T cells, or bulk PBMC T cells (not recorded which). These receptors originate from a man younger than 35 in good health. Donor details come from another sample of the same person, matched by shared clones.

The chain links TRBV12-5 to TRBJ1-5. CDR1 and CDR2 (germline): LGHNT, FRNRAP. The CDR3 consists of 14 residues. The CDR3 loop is CASGGGRGSQPQHF. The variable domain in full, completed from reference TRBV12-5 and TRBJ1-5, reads DARVTQTPRHKVTEMGQEVTMRCQPILGHNTVFWYRQTMMQGLELLAYFRNRAPLDDSGMPKDRFSAEMPDATLATLKIQPSEPRDSAVYFCASGGGRGSQPQHFGDGTRLSIL.

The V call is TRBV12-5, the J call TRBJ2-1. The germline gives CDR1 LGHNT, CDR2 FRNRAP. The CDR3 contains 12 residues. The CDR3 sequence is CASGLDTGKQFF.

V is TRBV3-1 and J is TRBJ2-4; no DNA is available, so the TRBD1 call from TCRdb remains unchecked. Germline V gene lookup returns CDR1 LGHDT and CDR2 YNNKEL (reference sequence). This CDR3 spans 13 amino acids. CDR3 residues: CASSHGQGNIQYF.

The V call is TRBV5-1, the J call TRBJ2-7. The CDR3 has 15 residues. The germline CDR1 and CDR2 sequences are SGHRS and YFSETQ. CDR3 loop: CASSWGTVTSYEQYF.

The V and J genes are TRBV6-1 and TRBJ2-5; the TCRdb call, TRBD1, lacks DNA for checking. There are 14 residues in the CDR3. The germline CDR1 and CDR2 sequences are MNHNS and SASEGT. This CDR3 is CASSPGPEGETQYF.

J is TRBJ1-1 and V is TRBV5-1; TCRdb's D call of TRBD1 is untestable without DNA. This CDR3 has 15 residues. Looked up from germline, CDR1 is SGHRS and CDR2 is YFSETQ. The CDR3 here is CASSLVEGQGPEAFF.

This chain's CDR3 is CASSPEGTEAFF. The chain joins TRBV5-1 to TRBJ1-1. The length of the CDR3 is 12 residues. Germline V gene sequence: CDR1 SGHRS, CDR2 YFSETQ.

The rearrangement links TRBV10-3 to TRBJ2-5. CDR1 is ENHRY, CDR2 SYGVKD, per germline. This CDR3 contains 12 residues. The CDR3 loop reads CAIRSELETQYF.

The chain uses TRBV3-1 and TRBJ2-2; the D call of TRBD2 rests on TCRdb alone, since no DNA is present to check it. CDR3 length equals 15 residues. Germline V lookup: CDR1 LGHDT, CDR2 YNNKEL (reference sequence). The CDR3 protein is CASSQRTSGTGELFF. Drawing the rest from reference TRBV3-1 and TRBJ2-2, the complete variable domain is DTAVSQTPKYLVTQMGNDKSIKCEQNLGHDTMYWYKQDSKKFLKIMFSYNNKELIINETVPNRFSPKSPDKAHLNLHINSLELGDSAVYFCASSQRTSGTGELFFGEGSRLTVL.

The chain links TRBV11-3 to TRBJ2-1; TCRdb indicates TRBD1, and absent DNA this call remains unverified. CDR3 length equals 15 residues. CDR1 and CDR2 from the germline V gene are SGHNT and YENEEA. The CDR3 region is CASSLAGQVGNEQFF.

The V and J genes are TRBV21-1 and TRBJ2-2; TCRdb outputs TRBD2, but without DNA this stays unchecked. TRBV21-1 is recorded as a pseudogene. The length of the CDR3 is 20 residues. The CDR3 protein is CARRLQSSGLAGGYTGELFF.

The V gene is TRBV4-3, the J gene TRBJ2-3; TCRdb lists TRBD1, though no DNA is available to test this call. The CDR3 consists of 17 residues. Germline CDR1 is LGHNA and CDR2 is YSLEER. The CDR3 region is CASSQDFRQGALDTQYF.

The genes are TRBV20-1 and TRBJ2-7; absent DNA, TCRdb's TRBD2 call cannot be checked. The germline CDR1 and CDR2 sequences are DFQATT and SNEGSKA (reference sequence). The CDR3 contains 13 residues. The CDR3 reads CSAEAGSFNEQYF.

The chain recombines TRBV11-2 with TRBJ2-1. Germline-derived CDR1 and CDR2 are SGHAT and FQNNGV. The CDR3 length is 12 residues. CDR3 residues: CASSFYANGQFF.

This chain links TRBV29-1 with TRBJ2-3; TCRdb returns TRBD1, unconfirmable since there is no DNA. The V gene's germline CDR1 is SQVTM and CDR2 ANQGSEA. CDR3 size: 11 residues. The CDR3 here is CSGGQGATQYF.

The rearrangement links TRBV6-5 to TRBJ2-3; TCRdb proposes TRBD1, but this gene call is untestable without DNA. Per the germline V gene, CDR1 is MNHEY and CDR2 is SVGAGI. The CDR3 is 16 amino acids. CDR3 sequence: CASSYVPEPTSDTQYF.

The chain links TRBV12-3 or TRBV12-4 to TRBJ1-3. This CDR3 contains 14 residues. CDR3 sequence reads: CASSSDRSGNTIYF.

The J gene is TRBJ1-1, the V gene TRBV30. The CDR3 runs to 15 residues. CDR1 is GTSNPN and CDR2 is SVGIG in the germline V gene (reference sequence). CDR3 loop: CAWRIGRNMNTEAFF.

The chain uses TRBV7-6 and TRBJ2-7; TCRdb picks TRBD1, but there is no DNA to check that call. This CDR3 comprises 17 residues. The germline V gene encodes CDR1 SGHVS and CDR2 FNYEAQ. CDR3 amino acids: CASSLDPGQGFDYEQYF.

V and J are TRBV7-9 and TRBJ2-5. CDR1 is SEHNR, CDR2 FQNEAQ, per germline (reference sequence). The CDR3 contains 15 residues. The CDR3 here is CASSASSQRLETQYF.

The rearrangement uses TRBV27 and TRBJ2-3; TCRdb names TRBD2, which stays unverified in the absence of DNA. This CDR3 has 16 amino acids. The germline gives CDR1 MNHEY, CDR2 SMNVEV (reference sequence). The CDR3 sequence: CASRTTSGNGTDTQYF.

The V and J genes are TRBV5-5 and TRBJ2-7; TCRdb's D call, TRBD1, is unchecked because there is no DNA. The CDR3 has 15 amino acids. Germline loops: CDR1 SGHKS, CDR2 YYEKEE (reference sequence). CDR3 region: CASSPGQGRPWEQYF.

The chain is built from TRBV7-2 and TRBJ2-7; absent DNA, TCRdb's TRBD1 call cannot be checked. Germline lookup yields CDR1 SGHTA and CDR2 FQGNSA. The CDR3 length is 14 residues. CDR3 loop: CASSPRGSYDEQYF. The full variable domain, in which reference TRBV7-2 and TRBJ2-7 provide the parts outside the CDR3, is GAGVSQSPSNKVTEKGKDVELRCDPISGHTALYWYRQSLGQGLEFLIYFQGNSAPDKSGLPSDRFSAERTGGSVSTLTIQRTQQEDSAVYLCASSPRGSYDEQYFGPGTRLTVT.

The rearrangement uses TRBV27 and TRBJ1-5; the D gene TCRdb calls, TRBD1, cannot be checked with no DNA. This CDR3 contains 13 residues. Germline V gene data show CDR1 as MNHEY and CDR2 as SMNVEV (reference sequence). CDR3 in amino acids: CASSSGGPQPQHF.

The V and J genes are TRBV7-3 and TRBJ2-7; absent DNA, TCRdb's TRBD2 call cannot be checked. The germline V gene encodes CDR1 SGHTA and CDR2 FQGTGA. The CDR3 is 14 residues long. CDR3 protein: CASSLGGTSGEQYF. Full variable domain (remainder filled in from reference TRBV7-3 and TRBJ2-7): GAGVSQTPSNKVTEKGKYVELRCDPISGHTALYWYRQSLGQGPEFLIYFQGTGAADDSGLPNDRFFAVRPEGSVSTLKIQRTERGDSAVYLCASSLGGTSGEQYFGPGTRLTVT.

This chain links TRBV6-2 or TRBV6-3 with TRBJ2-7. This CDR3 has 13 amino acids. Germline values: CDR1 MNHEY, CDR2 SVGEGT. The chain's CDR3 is CASLDPSSYEQYF.

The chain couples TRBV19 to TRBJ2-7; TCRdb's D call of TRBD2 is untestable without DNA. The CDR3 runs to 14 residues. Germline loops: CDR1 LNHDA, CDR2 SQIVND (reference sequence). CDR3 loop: CASSWTASSYEQYF.